This TCR beta chain is from a study of blood T cell repertoires in COVID-19. Study summary: Researchers got acute and convalescent COVID-19 samples from the United States, Italy and Spain. PBMCs, B-cell-depleted T cells, or T cells provided the cDNA or gDNA that made up the material.

Per the original data handling: Amplification with reference gene primers provided the estimates of nucleated cell counts. This table comes from immunoSEQ multiplex PCR, and its TCRdb copy is limited to in-frame clones, with some not included. From that table come the V and J calls and clone size; the DNA was used to work out D and trimming. Among under 35,000 clones listed, approximately 89% were seen once. In germline, CDR1 is LNHNV, CDR2 YYDKDF (reference sequence). The ends lost 3 bases at V and 0 bases at J; junction bases unmatched: 11. The CDR3 consists of 17 residues. The origin of this receptor is a man in his 60s with active COVID-19. This chain uses TRBV15 with TRBJ2-7; 7 bases map to TRBD1. The sample taken for sequencing was peripheral blood. CDR3 in DNA: TGTGCCACCAGCAGCAACCTACAGGGGACCCTCTCCTACGAGCAGTACTTC. This encodes CATSSNLQGTLSYEQYF.